The clone carrying this T cell receptor (beta chain) was recorded at least ten times. The source of the sample is a study of human T cells and chemical hapten exposure. TCRdb itself ran the RACE reads through MiXCR, one entry per CDR3 protein. The repertoire holds roughly 45,000 distinct CDR3 sequences, with 9.3% as singletons. V lost 2 bases and J 0 bases, leaving 11 bases between the germline ends. Germline V gene sequence: CDR1 DFQATT, CDR2 SNEGSKA (reference sequence). The CDR3 sequence is 16 residues long. The sample's time point: patch test 1, 2 weeks after DPC sensitization. Treatment indicated: therapeutic diphenylcyclopropenone sensitization with weekly scalp DPC.

The source is a woman in her forties or fifties with alopecia areata. Some clones in this sample may be carry-over from other donors' samples. The sequenced sample was whole blood, obtained in connection with sensitization to the hapten diphenylcyclopropenone (DPC). This chain links TRBV20-1 with TRBJ1-6; the D gene is possibly TRBD1 (5 bases). CDR3 region: CSARSRQSSYNSPLHF. The CDR3 DNA follows: TGCAGTGCTAGATCCAGACAGAGCTCCTATAATTCACCCCTCCACTTT.